The T cell receptor (beta chain) described here comes from a study of shared clonotypes between healthy human individuals. Study background: Donors consisted of a couple of women and a few men between 18 and 49. Per donor, three plates held CD4 naive cells, three held CD4 memory, two held CD8 naive and one held CD8 memory.

CDR1 and CDR2 from the germline V gene are LNHDA and SQIVND (reference sequence). The CDR3 loop spans 12 amino acids. V dropped 3 bases and J dropped 4 bases, with 6 bases sitting between them. Sequencing was performed with immunoSEQ multiplex PCR; in TCRdb, only in-frame clones are kept and a portion is missing. The sample yields 800,000 to 1,200,000 clones, 70% to 80% seen once. The rearrangement links TRBV19 to TRBJ1-2; the D is unclear. Material for sequencing was memory CD4+ T cells from PBMCs. Documented subset: CD45RA-negative fraction. This sequence was found in a young man in good health. Some clones in this sample may be carry-over from other donors' samples. CDR3 protein: CASSIAPYGYTF. CDR3 DNA sequence: TGTGCCAGTAGTATCGCTCCCTATGGCTACACCTTC.